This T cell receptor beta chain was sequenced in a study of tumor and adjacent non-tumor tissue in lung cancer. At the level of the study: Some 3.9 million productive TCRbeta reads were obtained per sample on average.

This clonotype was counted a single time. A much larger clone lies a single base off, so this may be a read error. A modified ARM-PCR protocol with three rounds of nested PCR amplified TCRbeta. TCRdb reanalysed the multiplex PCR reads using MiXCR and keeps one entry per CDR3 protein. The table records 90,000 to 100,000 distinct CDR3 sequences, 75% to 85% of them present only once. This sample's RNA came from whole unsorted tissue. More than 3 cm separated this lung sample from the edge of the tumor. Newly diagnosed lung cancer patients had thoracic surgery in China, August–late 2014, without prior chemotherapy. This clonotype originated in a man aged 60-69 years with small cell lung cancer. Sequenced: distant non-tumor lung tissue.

DNA for the CDR3: TGTGCCACCAGTGATTTCGGACTAGTGTTCTACTTC. Its protein is CATSDFGLVFYF. This sequence joins TRBV24-1 and TRBJ2-4, with 7 bases matching TRBD2. V gave up 1 base and J gave up 16 bases; unmatched junction bases: 6. Germline loops: CDR1 KGHDR, CDR2 SFDVKD. The CDR3 sequence is 12 residues long.